Each of the 18 T cell receptor beta chains below was sequenced from the same sample in a study of glioma-infiltrating T cells. The iRepertoire nested amplicon-rescue multiplex PCR amplified TCR alpha and beta CDR3s from RNA. Each CDR3 protein gets one entry after TCRdb re-called the multiplex PCR reads with MiXCR. The data show around 350,000 distinct CDR3 sequences, 41% seen once. Sequenced sample: glioma tissue, nonneoplastic brain tissue, or PBMCs (not recorded which). The receptor set was obtained from a human donor with low-grade glioma or glioblastoma, undergoing nonglioma brain surgery, or in good health (not recorded which).

This chain links TRBV4-2 with TRBJ1-1, with 7 bases lining up with TRBD1. V was pared by 1 base and J by 3 bases, with 5 bases of the junction left unmatched. Germline V gene data show CDR1 as LGHNA and CDR2 as YNFKEQ. The CDR3 extends over 15 amino acids. The CDR3 sequence: CASSQGRGQDTEAFF. Written as DNA, the CDR3 is TGTGCCAGCAGCCAAGGGAGGGGGCAGGACACTGAAGCTTTCTTT.

This clonotype turned up a few times. Because it lacks the conserved phenylalanine or tryptophan at the end, this CDR3 is likely a read error. The chain links TRBV27 to TRBJ2-1, with D unresolved. This CDR3 comprises 13 residues. Germline V CDR1 and CDR2: MNHEY, SMNVEV (reference sequence). CDR3 region: CASSISYVGEQFL. In nucleotides, the CDR3 is TGTGCCAGCAGTATATCGTACGTGGGGGAGCAGTTCCTC.

A few counts support this clonotype. The V and J genes are TRBV28 and TRBJ2-5; tentative D call: TRBD1 (5 bases). The V and J ends lost 7 bases and 2 bases respectively, with 17 bases between them. The CDR3 is made up of 15 amino acids. Germline V CDR1 and CDR2: MDHEN, SYDVKM. The CDR3 reads CASTHTQGIQETQYF. The CDR3 DNA reads TGTGCCAGCACCCATACGCAGGGCATTCAAGAGACCCAGTACTTC.

A note on this clonotype: This sequence may be a read error, since a much larger clone differs from it by one base. The rearrangement joins TRBV6-6 to TRBJ2-7; D may correspond to TRBD1 or TRBD2 (5 bases each). V was cut by 10 bases and J by 5 bases, with 21 bases left in between. This CDR3 is 14 amino acids long. Per germline, CDR1 MNHNY and CDR2 SVGAGI (reference sequence). The CDR3 nucleotides read TGTGCCATCGGCGCCGAGGGACCAAGGGACGAGCAGTACTTC. Encoded protein: CAIGAEGPRDEQYF.

The chain couples TRBV9 to TRBJ2-7, with 7 bases matching TRBD1. J was trimmed by 4 bases and V by 0 bases; bases with no gene match: 4. The CDR3 is 14 residues long. CDR1 and CDR2 from the germline V gene are SGDLS and YYNGEE. CDR3 residues: CASSVGGRGYEQYF. The CDR3 region has the DNA TGTGCCAGCAGCGTAGGGGGCAGGGGGTACGAGCAGTACTTC.

A note on this clonotype: This may arise from a read error, as a much more abundant clone is one base away. This rearrangement joins TRBV27 to TRBJ2-1; weak D call: TRBD1 (5 bases). Germline V gene sequence: CDR1 MNHEY, CDR2 SMNVEV (reference sequence). V lost 2 bases and J 9 bases, leaving 17 bases between the germline ends. The CDR3 contains 15 residues. The CDR3 loop reads CASSLQRTGASEQFF. The CDR3 DNA reads TGTGCCAGCAGTTTACAGCGTACTGGGGCAAGTGAGCAGTTCTTC.

This rearrangement joins TRBV29-1 to TRBJ2-7; perhaps D is TRBD1 or TRBD2 (5 bases each). Trimming removed 4 bases from V and 1 base from J, with 8 bases in between. The CDR3 loop spans 12 amino acids. CDR1 is SQVTM, CDR2 ANQGSEA, per germline. The CDR3 is CSVGDGSYEQYF. The CDR3, as DNA: TGCAGCGTTGGGGACGGTTCCTACGAGCAGTACTTC.

This clonotype was detected a few times. The rearrangement joins TRBV2 to TRBJ2-1; D is possibly TRBD1 (5 bases). Germline lookup yields CDR1 SNHLY and CDR2 FYNNEI. The CDR3 length is 11 residues. The V end was cut by 4 bases, the J end by 9 bases, with 7 bases between. This chain's CDR3 is CASSGGVEQFF. The DNA for the CDR3 is TGTGCCAGCAGTGGGGGCGTTGAGCAGTTCTTC.

The chain couples TRBV7-2 to TRBJ2-6, with D perhaps given as TRBD1 or TRBD2 (5 bases each). The germline V gene has CDR1 SGHTA and CDR2 FQGNSA. Trimming took off 4 bases at V and 3 bases at J, with 22 bases between the two ends. This CDR3 region has 19 residues. The CDR3 reads CASSSLSPTAGSGANVLTF. In nucleotides, the CDR3 is TGTGCCAGCAGCTCCCTCTCCCCCACGGCAGGGAGTGGGGCCAACGTCCTGACTTTC.

A few counts support this clonotype. J is TRBJ2-1 and V is TRBV4-1; D unresolved. Trimming took 0 bases from V and 4 from J, leaving 10 bases between them. This CDR3 has 15 residues. Germline-derived CDR1 and CDR2 are MGHRA and YSYEKL. The CDR3 loop is CASSQDRSTYNEQFF. The CDR3 coding sequence is TGCGCCAGCAGCCAAGATAGGAGTACTTACAATGAGCAGTTCTTC.

As concerns this clonotype: Mismatch with germline at one junction end may stem from a read error. V is TRBV9 and J is TRBJ2-1, with 8 bases that match TRBD2. Looked up from germline, CDR1 is SGDLS and CDR2 is YYNGEE. The CDR3 extends over 16 amino acids. Here the CDR3 DNA reads TGTGCCAGCAGCGTAAAGAATAGCGGGATAAGTTATGAGCAGTCCTTC. Translated: CASSVKNSGISYEQSF.

This sequence joins TRBV20-1 and TRBJ1-3, with D tentatively TRBD1 (5 bases). Germline V CDR1 and CDR2: DFQATT, SNEGSKA (reference sequence). V was cut by 5 bases and J by 7 bases, with 12 bases left in between. The CDR3 has 12 residues. The CDR3 loop reads CSAEGLRNTIYF. The CDR3, as DNA: TGCAGTGCTGAGGGACTGAGGAACACCATATATTTT.

Comments on this clonotype: This may be a read error: a much more frequent sequence differs by one nucleotide. This rearrangement joins TRBV7-2 to TRBJ2-1, with 7 bases that match TRBD2. In germline, CDR1 is SGHTA, CDR2 FQGNSA. The CDR3 is 13 residues long. J was trimmed by 10 bases and V by 5 bases; bases with no gene match: 8. The CDR3 is CASSPGLGYEQFF. The CDR3 DNA reads TGTGCCAGCAGCCCTGGACTAGGCTACGAGCAGTTCTTC.

The chain carries TRBV28 and TRBJ1-1; 7 nucleotides match TRBD1. Germline values: CDR1 MDHEN, CDR2 SYDVKM. The junction had 11 bases not matched to a gene; V was cut back by 5 bases and J by 5 bases. The CDR3 loop spans 15 amino acids. Here the CDR3 DNA reads TGTGCCAGCAGTCCCCCCGAGGGGGCGAGGACTGAAGCTTTCTTT. Its protein is CASSPPEGARTEAFF.

On this clonotype itself: It is likely a read error, because the conserved phenylalanine at the end of the CDR3 is missing. This chain links TRBV24-1 with TRBJ1-2; a possible D gene is TRBD1 (5 bases). The germline CDR1 and CDR2 sequences are KGHDR and SFDVKD. Trimming took off 3 bases at V and 2 bases at J, with 9 bases between the two ends. This CDR3 comprises 14 residues. The CDR3 loop is CATSDGADNYGYTL. The CDR3 nucleotides are TGTGCCACCAGTGATGGGGCGGACAACTATGGCTACACCCTC.

This clonotype was recorded a few times. CDR3: CAISGPSGLYNEQFF. The DNA for the CDR3 is TGTGCCATCAGCGGCCCTAGCGGGCTCTACAATGAGCAGTTCTTC. The genes are TRBV10-3 and TRBJ2-1; 8 nucleotides match TRBD2. Germline V gives CDR1 ENHRY, CDR2 SYGVKD. With V trimmed by 6 bases and J by 3 bases, 7 bases remained unmatched. There are 15 residues in the CDR3.

The chain employs TRBV2 and TRBJ2-3; D is unresolved. The germline V gene has CDR1 SNHLY and CDR2 FYNNEI. The CDR3 is 14 residues long. Trimming took off 7 bases at V and 6 bases at J, with 17 bases between the two ends. Here the CDR3 reads CASTPSPAVDTQYF. The CDR3 DNA reads as TGTGCCAGCACTCCCTCTCCCGCGGTGGATACGCAGTATTTT.

In the case of this clonotype: A read error is possible here, since a much larger clone lies one base away. The rearrangement uses TRBV27 and TRBJ2-3; tentative D call: TRBD2 (6 bases). CDR3 length equals 15 residues. Trimming stripped 5 bases from V and 7 bases from J, with 19 bases between. Germline values: CDR1 MNHEY, CDR2 SMNVEV (reference sequence). CDR3 bases: TGTGCCAGCAGTCCCCCCCGGGCGGGAAGAAATACGCAGTATTTT. Translating gives CASSPPRAGRNTQYF.